Below, 26 T cell receptor beta chains from the same sample are listed, as sequenced in a study of OX40 agonist ivuxolimab in advanced cancers. Assay: immunoSEQ multiplex PCR; the TCRdb copy retains only in-frame clones and omits some. The sample consists of about 70,000 clones, approximately 90% of them appearing once. The starting material was CD4+ or CD8+ T cells sorted from blood, obtained in a trial of the OX40 agonist ivuxolimab. These receptors were collected from an adult with an advanced solid tumor such as melanoma, head and neck, liver or kidney cancer.

This clone came up once. The chain employs TRBV19 and TRBJ2-7; D not resolved. Germline V gives CDR1 LNHDA, CDR2 SQIVND (reference sequence). The length of the CDR3 is 14 residues. Trimming cost V 2 bases and J 2 bases, with 10 bases left between them. The CDR3 is CASSIIGLPYEQYF. CDR3 DNA: TGTGCCAGTAGTATAATAGGGTTACCCTACGAGCAGTACTTC.

This chain uses TRBV2 with TRBJ2-3, with D possibly matching TRBD1 (5 bases). Germline V gene data show CDR1 as SNHLY and CDR2 as FYNNEI. This CDR3 has 15 amino acids. Between the trimmed V and J ends, which lost 4 bases and 1 base, there was a span of 12 bases. The CDR3 DNA reads TGTGCCAGCAGTGGTTCAGGGAAGGGCACAGATACGCAGTATTTT. Translated: CASSGSGKGTDTQYF.

The rearrangement joins TRBV7-6 to TRBJ2-1; the D gene is possibly TRBD2 (5 bases). The CDR3 is 14 residues long. The V end lost 7 bases, the J end lost 4 bases, and 14 bases lay between the germline ends. Germline CDR1 SGHVS, CDR2 FNYEAQ. CDR3 DNA sequence: TGTGCCAGCAAGCCGGAGGCGGAGTACAATGAGCAGTTCTTC. Translation gives CASKPEAEYNEQFF. The full variable domain, rest sourced from reference TRBV7-6 and TRBJ2-1, is GAGVSQSPRYKVTKRGQDVALRCDPISGHVSLYWYRQALGQGPEFLTYFNYEAQQDKSGLPNDRFSAERPEGSISTLTIQRTEQRDSAMYRCASKPEAEYNEQFFGPGTRLTVL.

As to this clone: This same CDR3 is encoded by further DNA sequences in the sample. The chain combines TRBV5-6 with TRBJ1-5; D is uncertain. Between the trimmed V and J ends, which lost 2 bases and 4 bases, there was a span of 4 bases. Germline CDR1 reads SGHDT; CDR2 reads YYEEEE. The CDR3 is 12 amino acids. The DNA for the CDR3 is TGTGCCAGCAGCTTAGGAAATCAGCCCCAGCATTTT. It specifies CASSLGNQPQHF.

CDR3 amino acids: CASSLVMIATDTQYF. Written as DNA, the CDR3 is TGCGCCAGCAGCTTGGTAATGATAGCGACAGATACGCAGTATTTT. This chain links TRBV5-1 with TRBJ2-3; tentatively, D is TRBD2 (5 bases). In germline, CDR1 is SGHRS, CDR2 YFSETQ. The CDR3 totals 15 residues. V dropped 0 bases and J dropped 3 bases, with 11 bases sitting between them.

This clone was counted a single time. The J gene is TRBJ2-1, the V gene TRBV29-1, with D possibly TRBD1 on 6 matching bases. The germline V and J ends were trimmed by 4 bases and 7 bases, with 11 bases remaining between them. The CDR3 is 12 residues long. Germline V gives CDR1 SQVTM, CDR2 ANQGSEA. CDR3 loop: CSVGDTQNEQFF. The CDR3 nucleotides read TGCAGCGTTGGGGACACCCAAAATGAGCAGTTCTTC.

V and J are TRBV5-1 and TRBJ1-6; D unresolved. V was pared by 0 bases and J by 7 bases, with 11 bases between. The CDR3 has 15 amino acids. Germline V gene lookup returns CDR1 SGHRS and CDR2 YFSETQ. CDR3 protein: CASSLESSGNSPLHF. In DNA form, the CDR3 reads TGCGCCAGCAGCTTGGAGTCCAGCGGGAATTCACCCCTCCACTTT.

A single count supports this clone. The chain uses TRBV4-3 and TRBJ2-1; D not resolved. CDR1 and CDR2 (germline): LGHNA, YSLEER. V gave up 0 bases and J gave up 3 bases, with 9 bases separating them. CDR3 size: 15 residues. Written as DNA, the CDR3 is TGCGCCAGCAGCCAAGATCGGACGGACTACAATGAGCAGTTCTTC. Encoded protein: CASSQDRTDYNEQFF.

The gene calls are TRBV15 and TRBJ1-1; D is uncertain. Trimming stripped 3 bases from V and 6 bases from J, with 8 bases between. Looked up from germline, CDR1 is LNHNV and CDR2 is YYDKDF (reference sequence). The CDR3 is 12 amino acids. The CDR3 DNA sequence: TGTGCCACCAGCAGTGGTGAACCTGAAGCTTTCTTT. Translation: CATSSGEPEAFF.

This chain connects TRBV6-1 to TRBJ1-6, with D tentatively TRBD1 (6 bases). CDR3 length equals 16 residues. Trimming cost V 0 bases and J 13 bases, with 19 bases left between them. The germline V gene has CDR1 MNHNS and CDR2 SASEGT. The CDR3 region is CASSEADDWTATPLHF. For the CDR3, the DNA is TGTGCCAGCAGTGAAGCGGACGATTGGACAGCCACCCCCCTCCACTTT.

This rearrangement joins TRBV5-1 to TRBJ2-2; D ambiguous. The germline V gene has CDR1 SGHRS and CDR2 YFSETQ. V was trimmed by 4 bases and J by 4 bases, leaving 5 bases between them. CDR3 length equals 12 residues. The CDR3 coding sequence is TGCGCCAGCAGCCCCACCACCGGGGAGCTGTTTTTT. It specifies CASSPTTGELFF.

CDR3 nucleotides: TGTGCCAGCAGTTCAGGACTAGCGGGGGGGAGCTCCTACGAGCAGTACTTC. It is translated as CASSSGLAGGSSYEQYF. The J gene is TRBJ2-7, the V gene TRBV28; 15 nucleotides agree with TRBD2. From germline, CDR1 is MDHEN and CDR2 SYDVKM. The CDR3 loop spans 17 amino acids. Trimming at V came to 4 bases and at J to 0 bases, leaving 4 bases not matched to a gene.

The chain joins TRBV6-5 to TRBJ1-3; D gene uncertain. This CDR3 has 15 residues. Germline V gives CDR1 MNHEY, CDR2 SVGAGI. V gave up 5 bases and J gave up 1 base, with 12 bases separating them. This CDR3 reads CASSPGYASGNTIYF. For the CDR3, the DNA is TGTGCCAGCAGTCCCGGTTACGCATCTGGAAACACCATATATTTT.

The chain has TRBV11-2 and TRBJ1-4; D call uncertain. Germline CDR1 is SGHAT and CDR2 is FQNNGV. V was pared by 1 base and J by 8 bases, with 14 bases between. The CDR3 has 15 amino acids. CDR3 coding DNA: TGTGCCAGCAGCTTAGTAGTCTCCCCGGGGGAAAAACTGTTTTTT. This sequence encodes CASSLVVSPGEKLFF.

V is TRBV5-6 and J is TRBJ2-5; maybe TRBD1 (7 bases). V was pared by 6 bases and J by 7 bases, with 16 bases between. The CDR3 contains 13 residues. CDR1 SGHDT and CDR2 YYEEEE come from the germline V gene. Written as DNA, the CDR3 is TGTGCCAGCATACCAGGGGGAGGTGGGACCCAGTACTTC. Translating it yields CASIPGGGGTQYF. The whole variable domain, filled in from reference TRBV5-6 and TRBJ2-5, reads DAGVTQSPTHLIKTRGQQVTLRCSPKSGHDTVSWYQQALGQGPQFIFQYYEEEERQRGNFPDRFSGHQFPNYSSELNVNALLLGDSALYLCASIPGGGGTQYFGPGTRLLVL.

This chain joins TRBV4-1 and TRBJ1-1; no clear D. The CDR3 runs 14 residues. The germline gives CDR1 MGHRA, CDR2 YSYEKL. Trimming shortened V by 1 base and J by 1 base, and 7 bases separated the two germline ends. CDR3 DNA sequence: TGCGCCAGCAGCCAAGTCGACGAGAACACTGAAGCTTTCTTT. This translates into CASSQVDENTEAFF.

This chain joins TRBV5-1 and TRBJ1-4; 8 bases are shared with TRBD1. The CDR3 runs 17 residues. Losses at the gene ends were 3 bases for V and 4 bases for J; bases not matched to a gene: 11. Germline V gene data show CDR1 as SGHRS and CDR2 as YFSETQ. CDR3 sequence (DNA): TGCGCCAGCAGCTCCCTCGAGCCGGGACAGGTTAATGAAAAACTGTTTTTT. Translated, it gives CASSSLEPGQVNEKLFF.

CDR3 loop: CASSYPGQGGYGYTF. CDR3 sequence (DNA): TGTGCCAGCAGTTACCCCGGACAGGGGGGCTATGGCTACACCTTC. The chain couples TRBV6-5 to TRBJ1-2, with 10 bases lining up with TRBD1. The ends lost 2 bases at V and 4 bases at J; junction bases unmatched: 4. The CDR3 has 15 residues. From germline, CDR1 is MNHEY and CDR2 SVGAGI.

V is TRBV4-3 and J is TRBJ2-1, with 12 bases that match TRBD1. The CDR3 is made up of 16 amino acids. After removal of 0 bases from V and 10 bases from J, the junction contained 7 bases not matched to a gene. From germline, CDR1 is LGHNA and CDR2 YSLEER. DNA for the CDR3: TGCGCCAGCAGCCAAGATTGGGACAGGGGGCTAGGCGAGCAGTTCTTC. Protein sequence: CASSQDWDRGLGEQFF.

The chain is built from TRBV14 and TRBJ1-6; unclear D gene. This CDR3 comprises 16 residues. The ends were cut back, 1 base at V and 4 bases at J, with 11 bases in the middle. Germline CDR1 SGHDN, CDR2 FVKESK. CDR3 in amino acids: CASSQGVKVYNSPLHF. Here the CDR3 DNA reads TGTGCCAGCAGCCAAGGGGTCAAAGTTTATAATTCACCCCTCCACTTT.

The genes are TRBV7-6 and TRBJ1-2; D may be TRBD1 (6 bases). V lost 1 base and J lost 1, with 19 bases in between. The CDR3 is 18 amino acids. Germline values: CDR1 SGHVS, CDR2 FNYEAQ. The DNA for the CDR3 is TGTGCCAGCAGCTTAGGAGACAGGTCGGCCGCCCTTAACTATGGCTACACCTTC. It is translated as CASSLGDRSAALNYGYTF.

This CDR3 reads CASSLADTSPYSYEQYF. The DNA of the CDR3 is TGCGCCAGCAGCTTGGCCGATACCAGTCCCTACTCCTACGAGCAGTACTTC. V is TRBV5-1 and J is TRBJ2-7; D ambiguous. This CDR3 is 17 amino acids long. Germline values: CDR1 SGHRS, CDR2 YFSETQ. The V end was cut by 0 bases, the J end by 0 bases, with 16 bases between.

CDR3 amino acids: CASSTLGQGGTYEQYF. In DNA, the CDR3 is TGTGCCAGTAGTACTTTAGGACAGGGGGGGACCTACGAGCAGTACTTC. The gene calls are TRBV19 and TRBJ2-7, with 10 bases matching TRBD1. Germline V gene data show CDR1 as LNHDA and CDR2 as SQIVND (reference sequence). The length of the CDR3 is 16 residues. V shed 4 bases and J 2 bases; nucleotides not matched to a gene: 8.

The V and J genes are TRBV9 and TRBJ2-3; 8 bases match TRBD1. The CDR3 is 15 amino acids. Unmatched junction bases numbered 8, after V lost 4 bases and J lost 4 bases. CDR1 is SGDLS, CDR2 YYNGEE, per germline. Written as DNA, the CDR3 is TGTGCCAGCAGCCCCCCGCGACAGGGGCCAGATACGCAGTATTTT. It translates to CASSPPRQGPDTQYF. Looking up the rest from reference TRBV9 and TRBJ2-3 gives the full variable domain: DSGVTQTPKHLITATGQRVTLRCSPRSGDLSVYWYQQSLDQGLQFLIQYYNGEERAKGNILERFSAQQFPDLHSELNLSSLELGDSALYFCASSPPRQGPDTQYFGPGTRLTVL.

The CDR3 region has the DNA TGTGCCAGCAGCTTAGGCCGTGATGGCTACACCTTC. Translated: CASSLGRDGYTF. The chain couples TRBV13 to TRBJ1-2, with D hard to call. CDR1 PRHDT and CDR2 FYEKMQ come from the germline V gene (reference sequence). The CDR3 loop spans 12 amino acids. Trimming pared 0 bases from V and 6 bases from J, leaving 5 bases between.

The V call is TRBV29-1, the J call TRBJ2-7; 7 bases line up with TRBD1. The V and J ends lost 7 bases and 3 bases, in that order; junction bases with no gene match: 6. CDR1 is SQVTM, CDR2 ANQGSEA, per germline. The CDR3 covers 12 residues. Written as DNA, the CDR3 is TGCAGCGCCGGGACAGCCCACTACGAGCAGTACTTC. The encoded protein is CSAGTAHYEQYF.